This TCR beta chain was profiled in a study of cytomegalovirus exposure and HLA in healthy donors. Germline V CDR1 and CDR2: MGHRA, YSYEKL. Trimming pared 2 bases from V and 11 bases from J, leaving 18 bases between. The CDR3 has 14 amino acids. Primers included in the PCR were 60 Vbeta and 13 Jbeta primers. Some clones are missing from TCRdb's copy, which holds only in-frame ones; the method was immunoSEQ multiplex PCR. The sample holds about 150,000 clones, approximately 85% seen once. This clonotype originated in a girl aged 10 to 17 in good health and CMV-seropositive. The genes are TRBV4-1 and TRBJ1-1; TRBD1 is a possible D gene (6 bases). The sequenced material came from PBMCs. For the CDR3, the DNA is TGCGCCAGCAGCCAAACCCAGCAGGGGCGGTCGGCTTTCTTT. Protein: CASSQTQQGRSAFF.